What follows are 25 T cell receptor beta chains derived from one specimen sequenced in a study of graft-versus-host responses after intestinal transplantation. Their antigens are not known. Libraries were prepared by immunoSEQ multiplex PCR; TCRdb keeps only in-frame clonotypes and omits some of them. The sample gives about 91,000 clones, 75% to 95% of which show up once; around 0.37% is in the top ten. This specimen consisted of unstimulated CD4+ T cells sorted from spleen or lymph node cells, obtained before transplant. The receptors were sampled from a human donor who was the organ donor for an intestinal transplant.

The CDR3 reads CASSLGKTGLGNQPQHF. The CDR3 bases are TGTGCCAGCAGCTTAGGGAAGACAGGGCTGGGCAATCAGCCCCAGCATTTT. The chain is built from TRBV7-9 and TRBJ1-5, with TRBD1 identical over 7 bases. The CDR3 contains 17 residues. In germline, CDR1 is SEHNR, CDR2 FQNEAQ (reference sequence). V shed 1 base, J shed 2 bases, and the junction held 8 bases outside the gene matches.

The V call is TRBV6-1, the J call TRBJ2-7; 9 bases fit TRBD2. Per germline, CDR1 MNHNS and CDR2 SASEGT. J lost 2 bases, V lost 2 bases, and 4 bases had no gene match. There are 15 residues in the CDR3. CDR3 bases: TGTGCCAGCAGTGAAACTAGCGGGCTTACCTACGAGCAGTACTTC. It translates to CASSETSGLTYEQYF.

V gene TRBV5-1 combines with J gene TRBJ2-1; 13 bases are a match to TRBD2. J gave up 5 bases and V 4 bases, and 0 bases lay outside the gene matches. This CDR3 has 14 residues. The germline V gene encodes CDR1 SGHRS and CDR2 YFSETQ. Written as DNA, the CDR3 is TGCGCCAGCAGCGGACTAGCGGGAGACAATGAGCAGTTCTTC. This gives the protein CASSGLAGDNEQFF.

The CDR3 here is CASSRSGKARTNEKLFF. The CDR3, as DNA: TGTGCCAGTAGTAGGAGCGGGAAAGCAAGAACTAATGAAAAACTGTTTTTT. This chain uses TRBV19 with TRBJ1-4; D is ambiguous. The CDR3 covers 17 residues. Germline values: CDR1 LNHDA, CDR2 SQIVND (reference sequence). Trimming took off 4 bases at V and 1 base at J, with 16 bases between the two ends.

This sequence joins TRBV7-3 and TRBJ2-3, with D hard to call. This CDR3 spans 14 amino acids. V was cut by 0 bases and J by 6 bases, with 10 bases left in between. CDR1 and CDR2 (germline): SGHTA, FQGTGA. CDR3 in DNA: TGTGCCAGCAGCTTAACTCGTAGGAGCGATACGCAGTATTTT. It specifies CASSLTRRSDTQYF. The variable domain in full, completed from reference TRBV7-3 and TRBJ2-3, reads GAGVSQTPSNKVTEKGKYVELRCDPISGHTALYWYRQSLGQGPEFLIYFQGTGAADDSGLPNDRFFAVRPEGSVSTLKIQRTERGDSAVYLCASSLTRRSDTQYFGPGTRLTVL.

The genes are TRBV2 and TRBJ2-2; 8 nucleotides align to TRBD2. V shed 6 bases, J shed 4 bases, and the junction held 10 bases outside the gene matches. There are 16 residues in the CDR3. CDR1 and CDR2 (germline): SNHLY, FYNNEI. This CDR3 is CASRRGGTRFTGELFF. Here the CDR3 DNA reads TGTGCCAGCAGGAGGGGGGGGACTAGATTCACCGGGGAGCTGTTTTTT.

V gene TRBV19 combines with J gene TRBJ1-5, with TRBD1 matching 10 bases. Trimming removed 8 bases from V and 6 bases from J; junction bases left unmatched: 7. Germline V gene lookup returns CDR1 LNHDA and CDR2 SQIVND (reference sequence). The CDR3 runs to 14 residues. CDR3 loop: CASWGQGSGQPQHF. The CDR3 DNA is TGTGCCAGTTGGGGACAGGGGTCTGGTCAGCCCCAGCATTTT.

The CDR3 sequence: CASSESKPSGRARFSYNEQFF. The CDR3 DNA reads as TGCGCCAGCAGTGAGTCGAAGCCTAGCGGGAGGGCCCGATTCTCCTACAATGAGCAGTTCTTC. V is TRBV10-1 and J is TRBJ2-1, with 12 bases lining up with TRBD2. J gave up 0 bases and V 0 bases, and 12 bases lay outside the gene matches. CDR1 is WNHNN, CDR2 SYGVQD, per germline (reference sequence). The CDR3 sequence is 21 residues long.

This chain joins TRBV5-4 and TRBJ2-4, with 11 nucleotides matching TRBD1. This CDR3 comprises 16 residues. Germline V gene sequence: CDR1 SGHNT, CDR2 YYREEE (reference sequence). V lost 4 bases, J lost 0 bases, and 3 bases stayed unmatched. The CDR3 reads CASSQDRGQAKNIQYF. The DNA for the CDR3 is TGTGCCAGCAGCCAGGACAGGGGGCAAGCCAAAAACATTCAGTACTTC.

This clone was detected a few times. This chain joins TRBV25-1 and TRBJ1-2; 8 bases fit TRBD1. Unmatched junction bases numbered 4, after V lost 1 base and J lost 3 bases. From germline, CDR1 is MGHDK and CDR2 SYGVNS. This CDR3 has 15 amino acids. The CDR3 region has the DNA TGTGCCAGCAGTGAATCCCAGGGGGCGGACTATGGCTACACCTTC. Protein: CASSESQGADYGYTF.

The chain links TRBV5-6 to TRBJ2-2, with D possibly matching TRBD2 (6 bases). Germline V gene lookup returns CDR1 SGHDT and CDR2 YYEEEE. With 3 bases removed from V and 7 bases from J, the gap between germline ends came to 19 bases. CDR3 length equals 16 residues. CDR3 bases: TGTGCCAGCAGCTCAGCACCCGGGACTCCCAGCGGGGAGCTGTTTTTT. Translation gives CASSSAPGTPSGELFF. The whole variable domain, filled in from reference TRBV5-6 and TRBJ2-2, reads DAGVTQSPTHLIKTRGQQVTLRCSPKSGHDTVSWYQQALGQGPQFIFQYYEEEERQRGNFPDRFSGHQFPNYSSELNVNALLLGDSALYLCASSSAPGTPSGELFFGEGSRLTVL.

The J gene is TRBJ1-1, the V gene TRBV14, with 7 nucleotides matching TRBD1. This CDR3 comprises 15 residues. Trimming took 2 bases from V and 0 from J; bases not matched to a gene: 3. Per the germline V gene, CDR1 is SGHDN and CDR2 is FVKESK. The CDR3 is CASSQRTGLNTEAFF. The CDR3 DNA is TGTGCCAGCAGCCAACGGACAGGTTTGAACACTGAAGCTTTCTTT.

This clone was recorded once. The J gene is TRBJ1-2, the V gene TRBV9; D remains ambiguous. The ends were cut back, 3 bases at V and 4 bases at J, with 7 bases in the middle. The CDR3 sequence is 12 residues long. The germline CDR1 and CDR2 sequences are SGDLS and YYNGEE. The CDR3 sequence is CASSGRIYGYTF. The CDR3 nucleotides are TGTGCCAGCAGCGGCAGGATCTATGGCTACACCTTC.

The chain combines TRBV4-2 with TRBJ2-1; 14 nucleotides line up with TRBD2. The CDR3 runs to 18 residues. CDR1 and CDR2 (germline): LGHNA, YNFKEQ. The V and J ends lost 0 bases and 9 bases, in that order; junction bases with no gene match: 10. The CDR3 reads CASSQDSSGTSGSTEQFF. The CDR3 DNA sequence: TGTGCCAGCAGCCAAGATTCTTCTGGGACTAGCGGGAGCACTGAGCAGTTCTTC.

For the CDR3, the DNA is TGTGCCAGCAGCTCCGACAGGGTTGTTGGGACCGGGGAGCTGTTTTTT. It is translated as CASSSDRVVGTGELFF. The chain combines TRBV13 with TRBJ2-2; 7 bases fit TRBD1. From germline, CDR1 is PRHDT and CDR2 FYEKMQ (reference sequence). V shed 4 bases and J 5 bases; nucleotides not matched to a gene: 10. The CDR3 loop spans 16 amino acids. The full variable domain, in which reference TRBV13 and TRBJ2-2 provide the parts outside the CDR3, is AAGVIQSPRHLIKEKRETATLKCYPIPRHDTVYWYQQGPGQDPQFLISFYEKMQSDKGSIPDRFSAQQFSDYHSELNMSSLELGDSALYFCASSSDRVVGTGELFFGEGSRLTVL.

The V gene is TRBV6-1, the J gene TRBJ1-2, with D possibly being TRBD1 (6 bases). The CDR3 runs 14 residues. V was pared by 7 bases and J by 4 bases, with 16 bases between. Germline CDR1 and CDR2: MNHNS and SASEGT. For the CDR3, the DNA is TGTGCCAGCATTCAGGGGAAGTGGGTCTATGGCTACACCTTC. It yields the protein CASIQGKWVYGYTF.

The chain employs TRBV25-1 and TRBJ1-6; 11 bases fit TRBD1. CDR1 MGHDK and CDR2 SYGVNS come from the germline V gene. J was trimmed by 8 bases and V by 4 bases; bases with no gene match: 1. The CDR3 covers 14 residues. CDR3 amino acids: CASSGDRGDSPLHF. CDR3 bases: TGTGCCAGCAGTGGGGACAGGGGGGATTCACCCCTCCACTTT.

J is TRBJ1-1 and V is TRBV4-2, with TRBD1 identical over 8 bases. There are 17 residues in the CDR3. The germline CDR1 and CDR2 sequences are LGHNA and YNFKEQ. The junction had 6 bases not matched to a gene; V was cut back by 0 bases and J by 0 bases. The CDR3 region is CASSQDSRGLMNTEAFF. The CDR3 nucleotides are TGTGCCAGCAGCCAAGATAGCAGGGGGCTTATGAACACTGAAGCTTTCTTT.

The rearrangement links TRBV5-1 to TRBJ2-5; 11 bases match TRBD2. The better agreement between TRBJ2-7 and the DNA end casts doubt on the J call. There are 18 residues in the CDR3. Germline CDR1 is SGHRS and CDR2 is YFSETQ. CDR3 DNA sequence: TGCGCCAGCAGCCAAATACTAGCGGGAGCCCCCCCTGTCCGCGAGCAGTACTTC. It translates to CASSQILAGAPPVREQYF.

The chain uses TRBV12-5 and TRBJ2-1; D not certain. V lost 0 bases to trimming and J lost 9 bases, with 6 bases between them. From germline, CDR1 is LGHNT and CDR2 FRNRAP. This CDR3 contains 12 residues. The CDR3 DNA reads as TGTGCTAGTGGTTTGGTCCAGGTTGAGCAGTTCTTC. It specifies CASGLVQVEQFF.

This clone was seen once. CDR3 nucleotides: TGTGCCAGCAGTTATTCCAGGGAATATGGCTACACCTTC. The encoded protein is CASSYSREYGYTF. V and J are TRBV6-5 and TRBJ1-2; D may be TRBD1 (5 bases). Germline loops: CDR1 MNHEY, CDR2 SVGAGI. V lost 3 bases to trimming and J lost 5 bases, with 10 bases between them. This CDR3 contains 13 residues.

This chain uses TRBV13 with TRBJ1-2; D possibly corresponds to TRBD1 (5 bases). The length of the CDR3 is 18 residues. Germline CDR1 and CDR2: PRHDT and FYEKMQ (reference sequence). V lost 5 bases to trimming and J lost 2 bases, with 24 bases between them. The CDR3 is CASSLRLTAGTANYGYTF. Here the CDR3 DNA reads TGTGCCAGCAGCCTAAGACTAACCGCCGGGACTGCCAACTATGGCTACACCTTC.

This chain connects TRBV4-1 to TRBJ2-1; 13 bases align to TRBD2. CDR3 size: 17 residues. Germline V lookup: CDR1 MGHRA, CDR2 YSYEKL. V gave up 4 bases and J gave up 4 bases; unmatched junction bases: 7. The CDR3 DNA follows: TGCGCCAGCAGCCGAGTATTACTAGCGGGGGGGTACAATGAGCAGTTCTTC. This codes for CASSRVLLAGGYNEQFF.

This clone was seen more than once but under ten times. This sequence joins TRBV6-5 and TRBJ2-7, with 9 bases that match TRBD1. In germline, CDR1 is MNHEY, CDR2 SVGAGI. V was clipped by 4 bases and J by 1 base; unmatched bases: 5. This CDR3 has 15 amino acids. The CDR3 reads CASSWDRAPSYEQYF. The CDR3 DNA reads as TGTGCCAGCAGTTGGGACAGGGCCCCTTCCTACGAGCAGTACTTC.

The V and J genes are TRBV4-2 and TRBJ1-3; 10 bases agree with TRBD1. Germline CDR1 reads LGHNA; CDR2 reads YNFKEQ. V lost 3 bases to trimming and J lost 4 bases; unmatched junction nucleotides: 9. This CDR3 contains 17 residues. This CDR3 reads CASSHEPGQGQGNTIYF. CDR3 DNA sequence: TGTGCCAGCAGCCATGAACCGGGACAGGGGCAAGGAAACACCATATATTTT.